The clone carrying this T cell receptor (beta chain) has only a few counts. The antigen remains unidentified. Axillary draining lymph nodes of breast cancer patients supplied the node samples. The sample comes from a study of breast tumors, draining lymph nodes, adjacent tissues. Trimming shortened V by 5 bases and J by 8 bases, and 24 bases separated the two germline ends. This CDR3 contains 16 residues. Germline CDR1 reads MNHEY; CDR2 reads SVGAGI. Study-wide results and caveats: Compared with basal-like, luminal-like tumors shared significantly more repertoire with nontumor tissue. Compared with lymph nodes, tumors were less diverse; compared with nontumor tissue, more. Data only fit, rather than demonstrated, lymph node origin of most tumor T cells. The data were judged consistent with most tumor T cells coming from lymph node and expanding in tumor.

TCRdb re-analysed the multiplex PCR reads in MiXCR, keeping a single row per CDR3 protein. This table holds some 230,000 distinct CDR3 sequences, less than 45% found once. The clonotype comes from a female donor with breast cancer. Some clones in this sample may be carry-over from other donors' samples. Sequenced sample: axillary lymph node tissue. The rearrangement joins TRBV6-5 to TRBJ1-2, with a weak D call TRBD1 (5 bases). The CDR3 spells CASSPPGEGPSTGYTF. In nucleotides, the CDR3 is TGTGCCAGCAGTCCCCCCGGTGAGGGGCCCTCGACGGGCTACACCTTC.